This T cell receptor beta chain is from a study of T cells in localized non-small cell lung cancer. This CDR3 comprises 13 residues. J gave up 5 bases and V 6 bases, and 7 bases lay outside the gene matches. The germline gives CDR1 SQVTM, CDR2 ANQGSEA. In this sample, this clone turned up a few times. Its antigen is still unknown. General study points: Heterogeneity within the tumor remains possible, as just one region underwent sequencing. Within adjacent lung there appeared a median about 54 of the top 100 tumor clones. Uninvolved adjacent lung had higher T cell clonality than tumor and all other tissues.

The repertoire was sequenced with immunoSEQ multiplex PCR; TCRdb's copy has only in-frame clones and lacks some. The repertoire has about 15,000 clones, 85% of them found once; the top ten carry approximately 24%. This TCR came from a female donor of 60 years or more with stage I squamous cell lung carcinoma. The chain is built from TRBV29-1 and TRBJ2-7, with 10 positions matching TRBD2. Source: peripheral blood, taken before any cancer treatment. CDR3 protein: CSVQGLAYNEQYF. CDR3 in DNA: TGCAGCGTACAGGGACTAGCGTACAACGAGCAGTACTTC.